These T cell receptor beta chains were read from a single sample in a study of T cells in tuberculosis. Produced via immunoSEQ multiplex PCR; TCRdb's table is partial and in-frame only. This table has some 60,000 clones, approximately 81% appearing once. Material: CD1b-GMM tetramer-negative cells sorted from PBMCs. The receptors here all came from an adult woman with latent tuberculosis. The CDR3 runs from the conserved cysteine through the conserved F or W. Fields, in order: D gene, clone size, V gene, J gene, CDR3 protein, CDR3 DNA. A D gene is named only where the DNA matches it firmly. A clone size is listed for some rows: how often the clone was seen (once, few, many), or a class if it is expanded.

D: TRBD1
size: NA
V: TRBV10-2
J: TRBJ1-2
CDR3: CASTQGQGGGLVTYGYTF
DNA: TGCGCCAGCACCCAAGGACAGGGAGGAGGACTAGTCACATATGGCTACACCTTC

D: TRBD2
size: once
V: TRBV9
J: TRBJ2-3
CDR3: CASSVGSGRDTQYF
DNA: TGTGCCAGCAGCGTTGGTAGCGGGAGGGATACGCAGTATTTT

D: TRBD2
size: NA
V: TRBV4-3
J: TRBJ2-1
CDR3: CASSQGSAGGSSYNEQFF
DNA: TGCGCCAGCAGCCAAGGTTCTGCGGGGGGAAGCTCCTACAATGAGCAGTTCTTC

D: TRBD1
size: NA
V: TRBV15
J: TRBJ1-2
CDR3: CATSRLGQGYGYTF
DNA: TGTGCCACCAGCAGATTAGGACAGGGGTATGGCTACACCTTC

D: NA
size: NA
V: TRBV6-5
J: TRBJ1-5
CDR3: CASRPATAFGQPQHF
DNA: TGTGCCAGCAGGCCCGCCACCGCATTCGGTCAGCCCCAGCATTTT

D: TRBD1
size: few
V: TRBV10-3
J: TRBJ1-2
CDR3: CAISDGTGNYGYTF
DNA: TGTGCCATCAGTGATGGGACAGGGAATTATGGCTACACCTTC

D: NA
size: once
V: TRBV30
J: TRBJ1-4
CDR3: CAWMPGNLVSTNEKLFF
DNA: TGTGCCTGGATGCCGGGGAATTTGGTTTCAACTAATGAAAAACTGTTTTTT

D: NA
size: NA
V: TRBV20-1
J: TRBJ1-2
CDR3: CSAPTVYGYTF
DNA: TGCAGTGCCCCGACAGTTTATGGCTACACCTTC

D: NA
size: few
V: TRBV5-1
J: TRBJ1-3
CDR3: CASSLTHGNTIYF
DNA: TGCGCCAGCAGCTTGACTCACGGAAACACCATATATTTT

D: NA
size: NA
V: TRBV6-4
J: TRBJ1-5
CDR3: CASSDWSGGVGLNNQPQHF
DNA: TGTGCCAGCAGTGACTGGTCGGGGGGGGTAGGGCTTAACAATCAGCCCCAGCATTTT

D: TRBD2
size: NA
V: TRBV27
J: TRBJ2-2
CDR3: CASSRTSAPGTGELFF
DNA: TGTGCCAGCAGCCGGACTAGCGCTCCTGGCACCGGGGAGCTGTTTTTT

D: NA
size: NA
V: TRBV28
J: TRBJ1-5
CDR3: CASSLWGRGDQPQHF
DNA: TGTGCCAGCAGTTTATGGGGTAGAGGAGATCAGCCCCAGCATTTT

D: NA
size: NA
V: TRBV19
J: TRBJ1-1
CDR3: CASSVTEAAGTEAFF
DNA: TGTGCCAGTAGTGTGACAGAGGCAGCGGGCACTGAAGCTTTCTTT

D: NA
size: NA
V: TRBV5-1
J: TRBJ1-6
CDR3: CASRDTNSPLHF
DNA: TGCGCCAGCAGGGACACGAATTCACCCCTCCACTTT

D: NA
size: NA
V: TRBV11-2
J: TRBJ1-1
CDR3: CASSLDQGLDTEAFF
DNA: TGTGCCAGCAGCTTAGATCAGGGCTTGGACACTGAAGCTTTCTTT

D: NA
size: NA
V: TRBV29-1
J: TRBJ2-5
CDR3: CSSDDRLGAEYF
DNA: TGCAGCTCCGATGACAGGCTAGGGGCGGAGTACTTC

D: TRBD2
size: NA
V: TRBV6-5
J: TRBJ2-1
CDR3: CASTRASGYNEQFF
DNA: TGTGCCAGCACCCGAGCTAGCGGCTACAATGAGCAGTTCTTC

D: TRBD1
size: NA
V: TRBV28
J: TRBJ1-5
CDR3: CASNPPGQGDQPQHF
DNA: TGTGCCAGCAATCCGCCGGGACAGGGAGATCAGCCCCAGCATTTT

D: NA
size: NA
V: TRBV5-6
J: TRBJ2-7
CDR3: CASSLGRGSYEQYF
DNA: TGTGCCAGCAGCTTGGGGAGGGGTTCCTACGAGCAGTACTTC

D: NA
size: few
V: TRBV19
J: TRBJ1-5
CDR3: CASSTGEGVGQPQHF
DNA: TGTGCCAGTAGTACCGGAGAGGGTGTAGGACAGCCCCAGCATTTT

D: TRBD1
size: NA
V: TRBV6-6
J: TRBJ1-1
CDR3: CASSSHGQGLGTEAFF
DNA: TGTGCCAGCAGTTCCCATGGACAGGGGTTGGGCACTGAAGCTTTCTTT

D: TRBD1
size: few
V: TRBV7-2
J: TRBJ1-2
CDR3: CASSGDRAHGYTF
DNA: TGTGCCAGCAGCGGGGACAGGGCACATGGCTACACCTTC

D: TRBD2
size: NA
V: TRBV7-8
J: TRBJ2-3
CDR3: CASSQSGTDTDTQYF
DNA: TGTGCCAGCAGCCAAAGCGGGACCGACACAGATACGCAGTATTTT

D: NA
size: NA
V: TRBV5-1
J: TRBJ2-5
CDR3: CASYRVGETQYF
DNA: TGCGCCAGCTACAGGGTAGGAGAGACCCAGTACTTC

D: TRBD2
size: NA
V: TRBV9
J: TRBJ2-3
CDR3: CASSGGLAGYADTQYF
DNA: TGTGCCAGCAGCGGAGGACTAGCGGGATACGCAGATACGCAGTATTTT

D: TRBD1
size: NA
V: TRBV19
J: TRBJ1-5
CDR3: CASSAQDRGRNQPQHF
DNA: TGTGCCAGTAGTGCGCAGGACAGGGGGCGAAATCAGCCCCAGCATTTT

D: NA
size: few
V: TRBV9
J: TRBJ1-6
CDR3: CASSASNSPLHF
DNA: TGTGCCAGCAGCGCCTCTAATTCACCCCTCCACTTT

D: TRBD2
size: NA
V: TRBV11-2
J: TRBJ2-1
CDR3: CASSGLAGGGNEQFF
DNA: TGTGCCAGCTCTGGACTAGCGGGAGGTGGGAATGAGCAGTTCTTC

D: NA
size: NA
V: TRBV20-1
J: TRBJ2-7
CDR3: CSARTGYEQYF
DNA: TGCAGTGCTAGAACTGGCTACGAGCAGTACTTC

D: TRBD1
size: NA
V: TRBV6-6
J: TRBJ1-1
CDR3: CASSPQGADTEAFF
DNA: TGTGCCAGCAGTCCCCAGGGGGCGGACACTGAAGCTTTCTTT

D: TRBD1
size: NA
V: TRBV7-9
J: TRBJ2-3
CDR3: CASSLGGGQRVSTDTQYF
DNA: TGTGCCAGCAGCTTAGGAGGGGGACAGAGAGTTAGCACAGATACGCAGTATTTT

D: NA
size: few
V: TRBV12-2
J: TRBJ2-5
CDR3: CASRPRGRGGLGETQYF
DNA: TGTGCAAGTCGCCCTAGGGGCCGGGGGGGCCTCGGAGAGACCCAGTACTTC

D: TRBD1
size: NA
V: TRBV4-1
J: TRBJ1-4
CDR3: CASSHSDRGRKDEKLFF
DNA: TGCGCCAGCAGCCATTCCGACAGGGGGCGGAAAGATGAAAAACTGTTTTTT

D: TRBD1
size: NA
V: TRBV6-5
J: TRBJ1-4
CDR3: CASSKDRGRGEKLFF
DNA: TGTGCCAGCAGTAAGGACAGGGGGCGCGGCGAAAAACTGTTTTTT

D: TRBD1
size: NA
V: TRBV12-5
J: TRBJ2-7
CDR3: CASGLGGTGDYEQYF
DNA: TGTGCTAGTGGTTTGGGGGGGACAGGGGATTACGAGCAGTACTTC

D: TRBD1
size: once
V: TRBV19
J: TRBJ1-6
CDR3: CASTKGTGGGNSPLHF
DNA: TGTGCCAGTACCAAAGGGACAGGGGGCGGTAATTCCCCCCTCCACTTT